One sample yielded the 15 T cell receptor beta chains listed below, sequenced in a study of PD-L1 blockade in urothelial cancer. Assay: immunoSEQ multiplex PCR; the TCRdb copy retains only in-frame clones and omits some. The sample records some 52,000 clones, approximately 80% being singletons. Sequenced material: PBMCs, taken around atezolizumab (anti-PD-L1) treatment. Every receptor here comes from a man in his 70s with urothelial cancer.

The J gene is TRBJ2-5, the V gene TRBV14; no reliable D call. The CDR3 length is 13 residues. V lost 1 base, J lost 3 bases, and 6 bases lay in between. The V gene's germline CDR1 is SGHDN and CDR2 FVKESK. The DNA of the CDR3 is TGTGCCAGCAGCCAAGGCCACAAAGAGACCCAGTACTTC. It translates to CASSQGHKETQYF. The full variable domain, its missing parts supplied by reference TRBV14 and TRBJ2-5, is EAGVTQFPSHSVIEKGQTVTLRCDPISGHDNLYWYRRVMGKEIKFLLHFVKESKQDESGMPNNRFLAERTGGTYSTLKVQPAELEDSGVYFCASSQGHKETQYFGPGTRLLVL.

The V gene is TRBV6-5, the J gene TRBJ1-4, with D maybe TRBD1 (5 bases). V dropped 4 bases and J dropped 3 bases, with 9 bases sitting between them. The CDR3 totals 14 residues. Germline V lookup: CDR1 MNHEY, CDR2 SVGAGI. The CDR3 nucleotides read TGTGCCAGCAGTTTTTCAGGGCCTAATGAAAAACTGTTTTTT. Amino acid sequence: CASSFSGPNEKLFF.

The rearrangement links TRBV9 to TRBJ2-2; TRBD1 aligns across 7 bases. Germline CDR1 reads SGDLS; CDR2 reads YYNGEE. V shed 4 bases and J 6 bases; nucleotides not matched to a gene: 3. CDR3 length equals 13 residues. Written as DNA, the CDR3 is TGTGCCAGCAGCCCCCAGGGGGCCGGGGAGCTGTTTTTT. Translated: CASSPQGAGELFF.

The V gene is TRBV27, the J gene TRBJ2-1; a possible D gene is TRBD1 (6 bases). The CDR3 is 15 amino acids. CDR1 is MNHEY and CDR2 is SMNVEV in the germline V gene (reference sequence). The V end lost 5 bases, the J end lost 4 bases, and 15 bases lay between the germline ends. The CDR3 sequence: CASSPSGTIYNEQFF. DNA for the CDR3: TGTGCCAGCAGTCCCTCCGGGACAATATACAATGAGCAGTTCTTC.

V and J are TRBV4-2 and TRBJ1-6, with 9 bases aligning to TRBD1. The V and J ends lost 1 base and 7 bases, in that order; junction bases with no gene match: 8. The CDR3 spans 17 residues. Germline V gene lookup returns CDR1 LGHNA and CDR2 YNFKEQ. Here the CDR3 DNA reads TGTGCCAGCAGCCAAGCTACAGGGGGCGCAGGCAATTCACCCCTCCACTTT. Amino acid sequence: CASSQATGGAGNSPLHF.

The V and J genes are TRBV6-5 and TRBJ2-2; 9 bases map to TRBD1. The J segment lost 5 bases and the V segment lost 6 bases, leaving 4 bases of the junction unmatched. Germline assignment: CDR1 MNHEY and CDR2 SVGAGI. The CDR3 is 14 residues long. Here the CDR3 DNA reads TGTGCCAGCAGGGGACAGGGAGGGACCGGGGAGCTGTTTTTT. It yields the protein CASRGQGGTGELFF.

The chain uses TRBV30 and TRBJ1-5, with D perhaps matching TRBD1 (6 bases). V was clipped by 2 bases and J by 6 bases, with 11 bases between them. This CDR3 has 13 residues. In germline, CDR1 is GTSNPN, CDR2 SVGIG (reference sequence). The CDR3, as DNA: TGTGCCTGGAGTCTTCAAGGGGGTCAGCCCCAGCATTTT. Protein: CAWSLQGGQPQHF.

The V call is TRBV7-8, the J call TRBJ2-1; TRBD2 aligns across 14 bases. Trimming cost V 5 bases and J 9 bases; bases outside gene matches: 6. Germline loops: CDR1 SGHVS, CDR2 FQNEAQ. The CDR3 covers 15 residues. The CDR3 is CASSPGLAGEGEQFF. CDR3 in DNA: TGTGCCAGCAGCCCGGGACTAGCGGGAGAGGGTGAGCAGTTCTTC. The full variable domain, its missing parts supplied by reference TRBV7-8 and TRBJ2-1, is GAGVSQSPRYKVAKRGQDVALRCDPISGHVSLFWYQQALGQGPEFLTYFQNEAQLDKSGLPSDRFFAERPEGSVSTLKIQRTQQEDSAVYLCASSPGLAGEGEQFFGPGTRLTVL.

This clone was detected only once. The J gene is TRBJ2-5, the V gene TRBV7-2, with a possible D match to TRBD2 (5 bases). Germline V gene data show CDR1 as SGHTA and CDR2 as FQGNSA. The CDR3 has 14 residues. Deletions cut 1 base from V and 7 bases from J, with 13 bases between. The CDR3 DNA reads TGTGCCAGCAGCTTAGAAAGTGTACGGGGGACCCAGTACTTC. Its protein product is CASSLESVRGTQYF.

The chain uses TRBV11-3 and TRBJ2-1; 9 bases match TRBD2. The CDR3 extends over 19 amino acids. Germline loops: CDR1 SGHNT, CDR2 YENEEA. Losses at the gene ends were 0 bases for V and 0 bases for J; bases not matched to a gene: 9. The CDR3 is CASSLEGTSIVGSYNEQFF. The CDR3 DNA follows: TGTGCCAGCAGCTTAGAGGGGACTAGCATAGTTGGCTCCTACAATGAGCAGTTCTTC.

This clone showed up just a few times. The J gene is TRBJ2-1, the V gene TRBV11-2, with 9 positions matching TRBD1. The CDR3 is 17 amino acids. J gave up 7 bases and V 3 bases, and 13 bases lay outside the gene matches. In germline, CDR1 is SGHAT, CDR2 FQNNGV. Written as DNA, the CDR3 is TGTGCCAGCAGCTTCAACCTCGGACAGGGGCAAGGGAATGAGCAGTTCTTC. It encodes CASSFNLGQGQGNEQFF.

Remarks on this clone: A junction boundary mismatches the germline segment, possibly from a read error. For the CDR3, the DNA is TGTGCCACCTACGGGGATAGTTTT. It yields the protein CATYGDSF. The chain combines TRBV5-8 with TRBJ1-4; the D is unclear. Germline CDR1 reads SGHTS; CDR2 reads YDEGEE. The CDR3 is made up of 8 amino acids.

V and J are TRBV7-9 and TRBJ2-2; 8 bases match TRBD2. J lost 6 bases, V lost 4 bases, and 10 bases had no gene match. The CDR3 runs 16 residues. Per germline, CDR1 SEHNR and CDR2 FQNEAQ (reference sequence). CDR3 DNA sequence: TGTGCCAGCAGCTCATATTTGGGACTAGGGTCCGGGGAGCTGTTTTTT. Translated: CASSSYLGLGSGELFF. The full variable domain, rest sourced from reference TRBV7-9 and TRBJ2-2, is DTGVSQNPRHKITKRGQNVTFRCDPISEHNRLYWYRQTLGQGPEFLTYFQNEAQLEKSRLLSDRFSAERPKGSFSTLEIQRTEQGDSAMYLCASSSYLGLGSGELFFGEGSRLTVL.

The V gene is TRBV5-1, the J gene TRBJ2-1; 10 positions match TRBD2. From germline, CDR1 is SGHRS and CDR2 YFSETQ. With 0 bases clipped from V and 5 bases from J, the junction kept 5 bases outside the gene matches. The CDR3 is made up of 16 amino acids. The DNA of the CDR3 is TGCGCCAGCAGCTTGGGGGCTAGCGGGGGAAACAATGAGCAGTTCTTC. This encodes CASSLGASGGNNEQFF.

This clone was detected a few times. The CDR3 sequence: CASSLAGSEKLFF. The CDR3 DNA reads as TGTGCCAGCAGCTTAGCGGGCTCCGAAAAACTGTTTTTT. This rearrangement joins TRBV7-9 to TRBJ1-4; D remains ambiguous. From germline, CDR1 is SEHNR and CDR2 FQNEAQ (reference sequence). There are 13 residues in the CDR3. Trimming pared 0 bases from V and 8 bases from J, leaving 7 bases between. The variable domain in full, with the rest retrieved from reference TRBV7-9 and TRBJ1-4, is DTGVSQNPRHKITKRGQNVTFRCDPISEHNRLYWYRQTLGQGPEFLTYFQNEAQLEKSRLLSDRFSAERPKGSFSTLEIQRTEQGDSAMYLCASSLAGSEKLFFGSGTQLSVL.